This T cell receptor beta chain was recovered during a study of cytomegalovirus exposure and HLA in healthy donors. The study's findings and limits: Analyzed later, association rates of TCRs varied across HLA loci, with DRB1 most and HLA-C fewest.

Healthy bone marrow donors made up the cohort. The PCR employed 60 Vbeta primers together with 13 Jbeta primers. Profiling relied on immunoSEQ multiplex PCR, and the TCRdb table lists in-frame clones only, not all of them. The sample comprises 40,000 to 45,000 clones, 50% to 75% of which are singletons, and roughly 8.7% rests with the top ten. In germline, CDR1 is KGHSH, CDR2 LQKENI. This CDR3 region has 14 residues. V lost 1 base to trimming and J lost 5 bases, with 12 bases between them. Concerning this clone: The antigen remains undetermined.

The rearrangement joins TRBV18 to TRBJ2-7, with TRBD2 as a possible D gene (6 bases). The sequence came from a human donor in good health. The sample consisted of PBMCs. The CDR3 reads CASSPQNGGNEQYF. In nucleotides, the CDR3 is TGTGCCAGCTCACCACAGAATGGGGGGAACGAGCAGTACTTC.